The entry below describes one TCR beta chain. The antigen remains undetermined. Per germline, CDR1 SQVTM and CDR2 ANQGSEA. V was trimmed by 7 bases and J by 2 bases, leaving 11 bases between them. The CDR3 is made up of 12 amino acids. These data originate in a study of T cell responses to AZD1222 COVID-19 vaccine. General study points: With two AZD1222 doses given, Spike-specific TCR breadth and depth both rose.

Assay used: immunoSEQ multiplex PCR; TCRdb lists only in-frame clones, some missing. The sample lists about 130,000 clones, roughly 87% occurring once. This chain joins TRBV29-1 and TRBJ1-1; no firm D call. The sequences come from peripheral blood, collected on day 0 of AZD1222 vaccination. The source of this sequence is an adult in good health. The DNA of the CDR3 is TGCAGCGGGCGGAGAGTAAACACTGAAGCTTTCTTT. Its protein product is CSGRRVNTEAFF.